This T cell receptor (beta chain) was identified in a study of T cells in Graves' hyperthyroidism and ophthalmopathy. Study-level points and caveats: In the blood, most expanded thyroid clonotypes above 0.001 appeared as well.

It was RNA transcripts that yielded the amplified TCR beta CDR3 regions. A set of HTBI primers served as the primers for a first-round RT-PCR of the TCR CDR3. MiXCR, run by TCRdb on the multiplex PCR reads, gives a single entry per CDR3 protein. The sample records around 540,000 distinct CDR3 sequences, about 16% being singletons. Turning to this clonotype: Its antigen is currently unknown.

The CDR3 runs 15 residues. The V gene lost 1 base and the J gene lost 6 bases, with 13 bases spanning the gap. CDR1 and CDR2 from the germline V gene are LNHDA and SQIVND (reference sequence). This receptor was identified in a woman aged 25 to 39 with Graves' ophthalmopathy. The chain joins TRBV19 to TRBJ2-1, with D possibly matching TRBD2 (6 bases). The specimen sequenced was blood. The CDR3, as DNA: TGTGCCAGTAGTATAGCGGGAGTTCCCATCAATGAGCAGTTCTTC. Its protein product is CASSIAGVPINEQFF.